This passage covers 29 T cell receptor beta chains from one sample sequenced in a study of cytomegalovirus exposure and HLA in healthy donors. Primers for the PCR totalled 60 Vbeta and 13 Jbeta. This table comes from immunoSEQ multiplex PCR, and its TCRdb copy is limited to in-frame clones, with some not included. The table includes roughly 150,000 clones, about three quarters detected once. Sequenced material: PBMCs. The receptors stem from a young man in good health and CMV-seropositive.

This sequence joins TRBV5-1 and TRBJ1-4; the D gene is possibly TRBD1 (5 bases). V was shortened by 4 bases and J by 6 bases, with 22 bases between the two germline ends. The CDR3 has 17 residues. From germline, CDR1 is SGHRS and CDR2 YFSETQ. The CDR3 here is CASSRGVGDAGDEKLFF. For the CDR3, the DNA is TGCGCCAGCAGCCGTGGGGTTGGGGACGCGGGGGATGAAAAACTGTTTTTT.

The chain uses TRBV12-5 and TRBJ1-5; TRBD1 might be the D (6 bases). Germline CDR1 is LGHNT and CDR2 is FRNRAP. CDR3 size: 14 residues. V lost 2 bases and J 6 bases, leaving 11 bases between the germline ends. The CDR3 DNA follows: TGTGCTAGTGGTTTGACAGGGAGAGGTCAGCCCCAGCATTTT. Encoded protein: CASGLTGRGQPQHF. The full variable domain, its missing parts supplied by reference TRBV12-5 and TRBJ1-5, is DARVTQTPRHKVTEMGQEVTMRCQPILGHNTVFWYRQTMMQGLELLAYFRNRAPLDDSGMPKDRFSAEMPDATLATLKIQPSEPRDSAVYFCASGLTGRGQPQHFGDGTRLSIL.

The rearrangement links TRBV28 to TRBJ1-2; 9 bases are shared with TRBD1. The CDR3 length is 15 residues. Per germline, CDR1 MDHEN and CDR2 SYDVKM. V gave up 4 bases and J gave up 5 bases; unmatched junction bases: 8. In nucleotides, the CDR3 is TGTGCCAGCAGTTCACAGGGGGCGGCAGTGTATGGCTACACCTTC. It specifies CASSSQGAAVYGYTF.

This clone was found a few times. This chain joins TRBV7-9 and TRBJ2-1, with a possible D match to TRBD2 (7 bases). Germline CDR1 SEHNR, CDR2 FQNEAQ (reference sequence). Between the trimmed V and J ends, which lost 6 bases and 8 bases, there was a span of 14 bases. The CDR3 is 13 residues long. The CDR3, as DNA: TGTGCCAGCAGAAAAAGGGGGGGACATGAGCAGTTCTTC. Translated, it gives CASRKRGGHEQFF.

The V and J genes are TRBV27 and TRBJ1-5; D perhaps matches TRBD1 (6 bases). Trimming stripped 7 bases from V and 3 bases from J, with 13 bases between. Germline lookup yields CDR1 MNHEY and CDR2 SMNVEV (reference sequence). This CDR3 comprises 14 residues. The CDR3 DNA reads TGTGCCAGCATGGGGGCAGGGGACAATCAGCCCCAGCATTTT. Protein product: CASMGAGDNQPQHF.

This chain links TRBV5-6 with TRBJ2-1, with a tentative D call TRBD2 (5 bases). Germline-derived CDR1 and CDR2 are SGHDT and YYEEEE. Trimming shortened V by 1 base and J by 9 bases, and 14 bases separated the two germline ends. The CDR3 is 14 amino acids. Here the CDR3 reads CASSLRGGSGEQFF. The DNA for the CDR3 is TGTGCCAGCAGCTTGCGGGGTGGAAGCGGTGAGCAGTTCTTC.

The CDR3 nucleotides are TGTGCTAGTGGTTTTAGCTCCACGTGGGTTTTGCGGGAGCGCTACGAGCAGTACTTC. This sequence encodes CASGFSSTWVLRERYEQYF. The chain has TRBV12-5 and TRBJ2-7; 7 bases align to TRBD2. This CDR3 is 19 amino acids long. Germline lookup yields CDR1 LGHNT and CDR2 FRNRAP. V trimming: 3 bases; J trimming: 3 bases; junction bases outside the gene matches: 20.

V usage is TRBV4-1 and J usage is TRBJ1-1; D perhaps matches TRBD1 (6 bases). Germline V CDR1 and CDR2: MGHRA, YSYEKL. With 0 bases removed from V and 9 bases from J, the gap between germline ends came to 20 bases. CDR3 length equals 16 residues. The CDR3 is CASSQDKGGQYLKAFF. The CDR3 DNA reads as TGCGCCAGCAGCCAAGATAAGGGGGGGCAATACCTTAAAGCTTTCTTT.

The chain recombines TRBV5-6 with TRBJ2-7, with 11 bases identical to TRBD1. Germline V gene data show CDR1 as SGHDT and CDR2 as YYEEEE. The junction had 3 bases not matched to a gene; V was cut back by 2 bases and J by 5 bases. The CDR3 sequence is 14 residues long. The CDR3 DNA reads as TGTGCCAGCAGCTTCGGACAGGGGGCGAACGAGCAGTACTTC. Translating it yields CASSFGQGANEQYF. Drawing the rest from reference TRBV5-6 and TRBJ2-7, the complete variable domain is DAGVTQSPTHLIKTRGQQVTLRCSPKSGHDTVSWYQQALGQGPQFIFQYYEEEERQRGNFPDRFSGHQFPNYSSELNVNALLLGDSALYLCASSFGQGANEQYFGPGTRLTVT.

V and J are TRBV7-9 and TRBJ2-7; 9 nucleotides line up with TRBD2. With V trimmed by 3 bases and J by 5 bases, 2 bases remained unmatched. CDR1 is SEHNR and CDR2 is FQNEAQ in the germline V gene (reference sequence). CDR3 size: 13 residues. CDR3 region: CASSLASGDEQYF. CDR3 coding DNA: TGTGCCAGCAGCTTGGCTAGCGGGGACGAGCAGTACTTC.

This clone was counted a few times. The V and J genes are TRBV4-2 and TRBJ2-5; 8 bases line up with TRBD2. The CDR3 spans 17 residues. The V gene end was trimmed by 5 bases and the J gene end by 0 bases; junction bases not matched to a gene: 11. Germline V gives CDR1 LGHNA, CDR2 YNFKEQ. The chain's CDR3 is CASSKGGLVTYQETQYF. In nucleotides, the CDR3 is TGTGCCAGCAGCAAAGGGGGACTAGTAACGTACCAAGAGACCCAGTACTTC.

CDR3 protein: CASSPDSGRVYEQYF. The CDR3 DNA is TGTGCCAGCAGCCCCGACAGCGGGAGGGTGTACGAGCAGTACTTC. The V and J genes are TRBV7-3 and TRBJ2-7; TRBD2 matches at 10 bases. With V trimmed by 5 bases and J by 4 bases, 8 bases remained unmatched. CDR3 length equals 15 residues. The V gene's germline CDR1 is SGHTA and CDR2 FQGTGA. Filled out from reference TRBV7-3 and TRBJ2-7, the complete variable domain reads GAGVSQTPSNKVTEKGKYVELRCDPISGHTALYWYRQSLGQGPEFLIYFQGTGAADDSGLPNDRFFAVRPEGSVSTLKIQRTERGDSAVYLCASSPDSGRVYEQYFGPGTRLTVT.

The V gene is TRBV12-5, the J gene TRBJ2-1; the D is unclear. Germline V gives CDR1 LGHNT, CDR2 FRNRAP. Trimming cost V 0 bases and J 3 bases, with 12 bases left between them. There are 16 residues in the CDR3. CDR3 in DNA: TGTGCTAGTGGTTTGGTAATTGTTGCAGGCTACAATGAGCAGTTCTTC. Amino acids: CASGLVIVAGYNEQFF.

The gene calls are TRBV5-1 and TRBJ1-2, with D possibly TRBD1 on 5 matching bases. V was cut by 3 bases and J by 8 bases, with 17 bases left in between. Germline V gene lookup returns CDR1 SGHRS and CDR2 YFSETQ. The CDR3 is 14 amino acids. The CDR3 bases are TGCGCCAGCAGCTCGCCGGGGGTAGTAGGGGGCTACACCTTC. Its translation is CASSSPGVVGGYTF. Full variable domain (outside the CDR3, taken from reference TRBV5-1 and TRBJ1-2): KAGVTQTPRYLIKTRGQQVTLSCSPISGHRSVSWYQQTPGQGLQFLFEYFSETQRNKGNFPGRFSGRQFSNSRSEMNVSTLELGDSALYLCASSSPGVVGGYTFGSGTRLTVV.

CDR3 coding DNA: TGTGCCAGCAGTTCCAGGACAGGGATTGGCTACACCTTC. It translates to CASSSRTGIGYTF. The genes are TRBV28 and TRBJ1-2; 8 positions match TRBD1. Per germline, CDR1 MDHEN and CDR2 SYDVKM. The CDR3 extends over 13 amino acids. V shed 4 bases, J shed 7 bases, and the junction held 5 bases outside the gene matches.

This clone appeared a few times. This chain links TRBV5-1 with TRBJ2-6, with 7 bases lining up with TRBD1. V dropped 0 bases and J dropped 3; count of bases not matched to a gene: 0. This CDR3 comprises 15 residues. Germline CDR1 is SGHRS and CDR2 is YFSETQ. CDR3 sequence (DNA): TGCGCCAGCAGCTTGGCAGGGGGTGGGGCCAACGTCCTGACTTTC. Residues: CASSLAGGGANVLTF.

The chain couples TRBV25-1 to TRBJ2-7, with D perhaps matching TRBD1 (6 bases). Germline V gene lookup returns CDR1 MGHDK and CDR2 SYGVNS. V was shortened by 2 bases and J by 2 bases, with 10 bases between the two germline ends. This CDR3 comprises 14 residues. The CDR3 region has the DNA TGTGCCAGCAGTGAAATGGGACATACCTACGAGCAGTACTTC. Encoded protein: CASSEMGHTYEQYF.

V is TRBV10-3 and J is TRBJ2-3; D call uncertain. CDR1 is ENHRY, CDR2 SYGVKD, per germline. The CDR3 length is 13 residues. Trimming pared 11 bases from V and 2 bases from J, leaving 14 bases between. The CDR3 loop reads CASSPGDTDTQYF. CDR3 nucleotides: TGTGCCTCCTCCCCAGGCGACACAGATACGCAGTATTTT.

DNA for the CDR3: TGTGCCAGCAGTCAAAGACAGGTTAGCAATCAGCCCCAGCATTTT. This translates into CASSQRQVSNQPQHF. The gene calls are TRBV28 and TRBJ1-5; D perhaps matches TRBD1 (6 bases). V was pared by 5 bases and J by 0 bases, with 11 bases between. Germline CDR1 reads MDHEN; CDR2 reads SYDVKM. This CDR3 has 15 residues.

V gene TRBV30 combines with J gene TRBJ2-4; 7 bases match TRBD2. Germline V gene sequence: CDR1 GTSNPN, CDR2 SVGIG (reference sequence). V lost 0 bases, J lost 4 bases, and 3 bases stayed unmatched. CDR3 length: 14 amino acids. DNA for the CDR3: TGTGCCTGGAGTGTTGGGGGGGTTAAAAACATTCAGTACTTC. It yields the protein CAWSVGGVKNIQYF.

The chain couples TRBV5-8 to TRBJ2-1, with D hard to call. Germline V lookup: CDR1 SGHTS, CDR2 YDEGEE. Trimming stripped 4 bases from V and 3 bases from J, with 5 bases between. CDR3 length: 12 residues. This CDR3 is CASSPGYNEQFF. CDR3 coding DNA: TGTGCCAGCAGCCCAGGCTACAATGAGCAGTTCTTC.

The chain employs TRBV21-1 and TRBJ1-1. TRBV21-1 constitutes a pseudogene. The CDR3 has 13 amino acids. The DNA for the CDR3 is TGTGCCAGCAGCAAAACGGCGTTGAGGGAAGCTTTCTTT. Amino acid sequence: CASSKTALREAFF.

Only one count was recorded for this clone. V gene TRBV4-1 combines with J gene TRBJ2-1; the match to TRBD1 covers 7 bases. The junction had 5 bases not matched to a gene; V was cut back by 0 bases and J by 6 bases. Germline CDR1 and CDR2: MGHRA and YSYEKL. CDR3 size: 15 residues. The CDR3 DNA follows: TGCGCCAGCAGCCAAGATCCAGGGGGTGGCAATGAGCAGTTCTTC. Protein sequence: CASSQDPGGGNEQFF.

This clone was detected a few times. The chain joins TRBV7-8 to TRBJ2-2; TRBD1 matches 7 bases. V lost 0 bases, J lost 3 bases, and 16 bases stayed unmatched. Germline V CDR1 and CDR2: SGHVS, FQNEAQ. The CDR3 sequence is 20 residues long. CDR3 sequence reads: CASSLARFVRTGIDTGELFF. The CDR3 DNA follows: TGTGCCAGCAGCTTAGCGAGGTTTGTTCGGACAGGCATTGACACCGGGGAGCTGTTTTTT.

This clone has just one count. This chain uses TRBV7-9 with TRBJ2-3; 10 bases match TRBD2. The CDR3 contains 17 residues. CDR1 and CDR2 from the germline V gene are SEHNR and FQNEAQ (reference sequence). V dropped 3 bases and J dropped 6; count of bases not matched to a gene: 12. The CDR3 DNA reads as TGTGCCAGCAGCTTGCCCCGGCTAGCGGGGGAATTGGATACGCAGTATTTT. This translates into CASSLPRLAGELDTQYF.

This sequence joins TRBV6-6 and TRBJ2-2; a weak D match, TRBD1 (5 bases). V dropped 6 bases and J dropped 3 bases, with 11 bases sitting between them. Germline assignment: CDR1 MNHNY and CDR2 SVGAGI (reference sequence). This CDR3 comprises 14 residues. This CDR3 is CASRIQGDTGELFF. CDR3 nucleotides: TGTGCCAGCAGGATACAAGGGGACACCGGGGAGCTGTTTTTT.

This chain connects TRBV7-9 to TRBJ2-7, with D perhaps matching TRBD2 (5 bases). The CDR3 consists of 14 residues. The V and J ends lost 1 base and 7 bases respectively, with 14 bases between them. Germline CDR1 reads SEHNR; CDR2 reads FQNEAQ (reference sequence). This CDR3 reads CASSLEASRREQYF. The CDR3 DNA sequence: TGTGCCAGCAGCTTAGAAGCGAGTAGGAGGGAGCAGTACTTC.

This chain links TRBV19 with TRBJ2-2, with 13 bases lining up with TRBD2. The CDR3 covers 18 residues. The germline CDR1 and CDR2 sequences are LNHDA and SQIVND (reference sequence). The ends lost 5 bases at V and 4 bases at J; junction bases unmatched: 10. For the CDR3, the DNA is TGTGCCAGTAGTTTGGGACTAGCGGGAATAGGTGGCACCGGGGAGCTGTTTTTT. Translated: CASSLGLAGIGGTGELFF.

The CDR3: CASSYTKFRGNSPLHF. CDR3 nucleotide sequence: TGTGCCAGCAGTTACACGAAATTCAGGGGGAATTCACCCCTCCACTTT. V and J are TRBV6-5 and TRBJ1-6, with 7 nucleotides matching TRBD1. The CDR3 has 16 amino acids. The J segment lost 7 bases and the V segment lost 2 bases, leaving 8 bases of the junction unmatched. Germline values: CDR1 MNHEY, CDR2 SVGAGI.